This TCR beta chain was retrieved from a study of T-cell memory formation after mild COVID-19 (dated by TCRdb to about 2021). A note on the overall study: TCR sequence clusters from the two donors were largely donor specific. In two donors, T-cell clones that expanded and contracted after mild COVID-19 were tracked by sequencing TCRalpha and TCRbeta repertoires over time. Two young, previously healthy adult volunteers made up the cohort, one male and one female. What the research found in general, with its limitations: Some responding clones were found in pre-infection memory, which suggests that pre-existing cross-reactive memory T cells took part in the SARS-CoV-2 response. Contracting CD4+ clones were located mainly in the CM and EM memory subsets, whereas CD8+ clones were found to be enriched in EMRA. Whether the second-wave clones peaking on day 37 were SARS-CoV-2 specific was not confirmed. Balanced CD4/CD8 phenotypes were observed for clones contracting from day 15 to 85, whereas a bias towards CD4+ was observed for a second wave of clones expanding from day 15 to 37. Only two mild cases were covered by the study, and larger cohorts that include severe cases with pre-infection samples were considered necessary.

PBMCs were isolated by Ficoll-Paque density gradient centrifugation. This clonotype has a handful of counts. The target of this receptor is not known. Base qualities are missing; no much larger clone stands one base away. From the germline V gene, CDR1 is MNHEY and CDR2 is SVGAGI. Measured from the cysteine to the phenylalanine, the CDR3 is 14 residues long. Here the CDR3 DNA is all that survives: 42 bases in frame from base 1. The germline ends are 9 bases apart after V is trimmed by 0 bases and J by 4 bases. Reads for this sample came from an Illumina NovaSeq 6000. TCRalpha and TCRbeta cDNA libraries were constructed by 5'RACE with constant-segment primers, with sample barcodes and unique molecular identifiers being introduced. Trizol reagent was used to extract RNA from every sample. Libraries were amplified in two PCR steps, with a second sample barcode and Illumina TruSeq adapters added in the second step. Libraries were sequenced on an Illumina NovaSeq with 2 x 150 bp paired-end reads. Per the source publication's procedure: Demultiplexing of reads and collapsing into UMI-guided consensus sequences were performed with migec v1.2.7. Using mixcr v2.1.11, UMI consensuses were aligned to TRA and TRB V and J templates and then assembled into clonotypes. A clonotype was counted as expanded or contracted only if both edgeR and NoisET called the change significant, with noise models trained on biological replicates. For edgeR calls, the cutoffs were a false discovery rate-adjusted p below 0.01 and a log2 fold-change threshold of 1. As an exploratory analysis of dynamics, max-normalized trajectories of the 1000 most abundant clonotypes were examined by PCA with hierarchical clustering. Each responding clone was given a CD4 or CD8 phenotype based on the CD4+ and CD8+ repertoires, which had been sequenced separately. In TCRdb, the public reads were trimmed at Q25 with fastp and aligned with MiXCR, with productive beta chains retained. CDR3 protein sequences are deduplicated, and each keeps its most common genes and DNA. The V and J calls were determined by TCRdb, not by the authors. For this sample the table gives a few hundred thousand distinct CDR3 sequences, of which approximately 15% were detected only once. About 22% of the sample lies in the top ten.

This receptor chain uses TRBV6-5 and TRBJ1-1; TRBD1 could be the D gene, as 5 bases match. The source material was PBMCs or a T cell subset sorted from them (not recorded which). This receptor was taken from a young man who had mild COVID-19 (a few samples of this study predate the infection). The sample titles of this study are shuffled in the database, so cell type and time point are left out; the donor was told from shared clones. The nucleotide sequence is TGTGCCAGCAGTTACTCGTGGGGGTTCACTGAAGCTTTCTTT. Its product reads: CASSYSWGFTEAFF.